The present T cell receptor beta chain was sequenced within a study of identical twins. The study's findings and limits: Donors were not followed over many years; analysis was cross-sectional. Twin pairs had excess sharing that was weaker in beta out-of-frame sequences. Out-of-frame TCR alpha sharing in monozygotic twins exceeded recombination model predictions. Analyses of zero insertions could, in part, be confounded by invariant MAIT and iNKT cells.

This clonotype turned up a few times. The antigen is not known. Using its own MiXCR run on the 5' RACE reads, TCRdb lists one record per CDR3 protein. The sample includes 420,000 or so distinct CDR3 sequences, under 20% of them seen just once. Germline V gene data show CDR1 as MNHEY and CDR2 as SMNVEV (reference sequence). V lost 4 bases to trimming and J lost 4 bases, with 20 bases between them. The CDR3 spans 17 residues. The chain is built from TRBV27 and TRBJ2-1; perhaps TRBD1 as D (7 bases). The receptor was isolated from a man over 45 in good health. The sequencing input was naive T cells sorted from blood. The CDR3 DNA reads TGTGCCAGCAGTTCGGCCGGGTGGAGGGGGCCATACAATGAGCAGTTCTTC. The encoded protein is CASSSAGWRGPYNEQFF.